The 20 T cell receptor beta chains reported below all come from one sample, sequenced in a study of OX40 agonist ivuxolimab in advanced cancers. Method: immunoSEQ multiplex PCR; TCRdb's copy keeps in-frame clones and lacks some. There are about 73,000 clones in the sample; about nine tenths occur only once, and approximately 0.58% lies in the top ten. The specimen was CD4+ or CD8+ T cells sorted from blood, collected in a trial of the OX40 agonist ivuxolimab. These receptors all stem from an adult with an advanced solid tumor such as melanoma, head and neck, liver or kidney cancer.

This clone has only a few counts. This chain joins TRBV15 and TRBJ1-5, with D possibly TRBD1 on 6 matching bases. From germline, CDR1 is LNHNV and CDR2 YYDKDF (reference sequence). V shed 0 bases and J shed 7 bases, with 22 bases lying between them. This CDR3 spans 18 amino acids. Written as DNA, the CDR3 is TGTGCCACCAGCAGAGATTATGGGGGGCGTTCTGTCCACCAGCCCCAGCATTTT. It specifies CATSRDYGGRSVHQPQHF.

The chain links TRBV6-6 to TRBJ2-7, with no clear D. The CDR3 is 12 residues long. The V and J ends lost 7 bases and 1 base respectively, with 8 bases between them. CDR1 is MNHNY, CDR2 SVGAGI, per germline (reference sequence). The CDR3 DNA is TGTGCCAGCATTTCAGGTTCCTACGAGCAGTACTTC. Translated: CASISGSYEQYF.

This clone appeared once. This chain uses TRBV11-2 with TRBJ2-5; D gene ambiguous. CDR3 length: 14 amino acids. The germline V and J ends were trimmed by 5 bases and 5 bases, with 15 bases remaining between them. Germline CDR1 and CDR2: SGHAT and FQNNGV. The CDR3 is CASSRGPIGETQYF. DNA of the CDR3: TGTGCCAGCAGCCGCGGCCCCATTGGGGAGACCCAGTACTTC.

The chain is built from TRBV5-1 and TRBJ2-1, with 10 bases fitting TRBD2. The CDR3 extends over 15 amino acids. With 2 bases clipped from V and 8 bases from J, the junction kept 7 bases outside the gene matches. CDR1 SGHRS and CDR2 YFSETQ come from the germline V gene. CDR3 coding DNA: TGCGCCAGCAGCTTAGCGGGAGGGCCAGTGCATGAGCAGTTCTTC. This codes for CASSLAGGPVHEQFF.

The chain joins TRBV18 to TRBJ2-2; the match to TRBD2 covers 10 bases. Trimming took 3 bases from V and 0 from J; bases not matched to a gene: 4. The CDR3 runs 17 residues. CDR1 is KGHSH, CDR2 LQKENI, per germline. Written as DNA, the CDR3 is TGTGCCAGCTCACCCAGGACTAGCGGTGCGAACACCGGGGAGCTGTTTTTT. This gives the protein CASSPRTSGANTGELFF.

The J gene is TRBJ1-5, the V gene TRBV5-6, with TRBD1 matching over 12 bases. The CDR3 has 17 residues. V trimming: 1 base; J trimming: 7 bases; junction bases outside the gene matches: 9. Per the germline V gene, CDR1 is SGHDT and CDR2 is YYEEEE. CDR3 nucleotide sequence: TGTGCCAGCAGCTTGTCCGGAGATGGGACAGGGGGCCAGCCCCAGCATTTT. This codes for CASSLSGDGTGGQPQHF.

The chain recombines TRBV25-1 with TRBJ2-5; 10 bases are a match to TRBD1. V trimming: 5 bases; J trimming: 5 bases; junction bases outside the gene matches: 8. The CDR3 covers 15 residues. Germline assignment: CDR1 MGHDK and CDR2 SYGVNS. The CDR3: CASSYRQGAGETQYF. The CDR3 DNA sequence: TGTGCCAGCAGTTATAGACAGGGGGCTGGGGAGACCCAGTACTTC.

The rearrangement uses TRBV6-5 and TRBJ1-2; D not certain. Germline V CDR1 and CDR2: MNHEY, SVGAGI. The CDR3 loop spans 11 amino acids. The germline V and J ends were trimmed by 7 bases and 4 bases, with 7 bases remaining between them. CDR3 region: CASKDAYGYTF. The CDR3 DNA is TGTGCCAGCAAAGACGCCTATGGCTACACCTTC.

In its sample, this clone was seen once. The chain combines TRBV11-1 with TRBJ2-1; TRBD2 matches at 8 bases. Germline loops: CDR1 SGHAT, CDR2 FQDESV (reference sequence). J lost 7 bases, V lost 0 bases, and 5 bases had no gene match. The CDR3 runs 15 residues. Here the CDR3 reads CASSLAIQRGNEQFF. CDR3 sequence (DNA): TGTGCCAGCAGCTTAGCCATTCAGCGGGGGAATGAGCAGTTCTTC. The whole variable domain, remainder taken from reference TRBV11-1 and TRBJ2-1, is EAEVAQSPRYKITEKSQAVAFWCDPISGHATLYWYRQILGQGPELLVQFQDESVVDDSQLPKDRFSAERLKGVDSTLKIQPAELGDSAMYLCASSLAIQRGNEQFFGPGTRLTVL.

The CDR3 region is CASSVAEGTDTQYF. The CDR3 coding sequence is TGTGCCAGCAGCGTAGCTGAGGGTACAGATACGCAGTATTTT. This sequence joins TRBV9 and TRBJ2-3, with D maybe TRBD2 (5 bases). The CDR3 runs to 14 residues. V was trimmed by 0 bases and J by 3 bases, leaving 8 bases between them. Germline loops: CDR1 SGDLS, CDR2 YYNGEE.

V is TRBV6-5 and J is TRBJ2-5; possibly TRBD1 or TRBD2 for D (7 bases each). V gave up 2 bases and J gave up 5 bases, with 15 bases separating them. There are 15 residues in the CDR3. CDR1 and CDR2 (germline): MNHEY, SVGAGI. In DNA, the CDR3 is TGTGCCAGCAGTTACGGGAGGGGGCTTGGGGAGACCCAGTACTTC. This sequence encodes CASSYGRGLGETQYF.

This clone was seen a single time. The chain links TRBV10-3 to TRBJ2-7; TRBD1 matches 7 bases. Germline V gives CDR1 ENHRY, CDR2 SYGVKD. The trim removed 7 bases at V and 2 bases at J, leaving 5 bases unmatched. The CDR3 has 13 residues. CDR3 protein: CAINVDRAYEQYF. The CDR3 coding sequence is TGTGCCATCAACGTCGACAGGGCCTACGAGCAGTACTTC.

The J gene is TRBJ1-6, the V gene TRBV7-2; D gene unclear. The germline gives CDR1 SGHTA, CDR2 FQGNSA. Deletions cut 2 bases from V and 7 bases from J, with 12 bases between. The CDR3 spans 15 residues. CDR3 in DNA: TGTGCCAGCAGCTTATTCCGGGGTCTAAATTCACCCCTCCACTTT. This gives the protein CASSLFRGLNSPLHF.

The CDR3 nucleotides read TGTGCCAGTAGTATAGTTGGTATGAGGACTGAAGCTTTCTTT. Translation gives CASSIVGMRTEAFF. The genes are TRBV19 and TRBJ1-1; D is ambiguous. Germline loops: CDR1 LNHDA, CDR2 SQIVND (reference sequence). V was trimmed by 1 base and J by 5 bases, leaving 11 bases between them. The CDR3 length is 14 residues. Full variable domain (outside the CDR3, taken from reference TRBV19 and TRBJ1-1): DGGITQSPKYLFRKEGQNVTLSCEQNLNHDAMYWYRQDPGQGLRLIYYSQIVNDFQKGDIAEGYSVSREKKESFPLTVTSAQKNPTAFYLCASSIVGMRTEAFFGQGTRLTVV.

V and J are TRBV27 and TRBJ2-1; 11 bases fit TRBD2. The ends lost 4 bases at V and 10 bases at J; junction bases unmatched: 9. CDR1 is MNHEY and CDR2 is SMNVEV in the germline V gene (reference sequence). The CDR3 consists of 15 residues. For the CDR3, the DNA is TGTGCCAGCAGTTCGTTAGCGGGAGGGCCACGGGAGCAGTTCTTC. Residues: CASSSLAGGPREQFF.

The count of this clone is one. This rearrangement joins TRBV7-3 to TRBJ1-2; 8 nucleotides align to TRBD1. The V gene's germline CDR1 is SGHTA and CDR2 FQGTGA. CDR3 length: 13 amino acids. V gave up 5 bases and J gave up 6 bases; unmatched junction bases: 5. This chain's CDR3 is CASSQGQVHGYTF. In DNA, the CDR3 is TGTGCCAGCAGCCAGGGACAGGTACATGGCTACACCTTC.

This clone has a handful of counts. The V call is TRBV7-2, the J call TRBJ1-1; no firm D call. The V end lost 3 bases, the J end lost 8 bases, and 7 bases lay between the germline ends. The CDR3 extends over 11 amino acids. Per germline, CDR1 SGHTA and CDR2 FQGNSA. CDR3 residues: CASSFIGEAFF. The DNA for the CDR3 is TGTGCCAGCAGCTTCATCGGGGAAGCTTTCTTT.

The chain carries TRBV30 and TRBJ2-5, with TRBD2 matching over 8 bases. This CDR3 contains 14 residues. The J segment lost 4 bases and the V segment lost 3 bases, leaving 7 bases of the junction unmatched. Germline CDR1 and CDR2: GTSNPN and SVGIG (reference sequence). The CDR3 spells CAWRSGSGRETQYF. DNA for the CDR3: TGTGCCTGGAGGAGCGGGAGCGGGAGAGAGACCCAGTACTTC.

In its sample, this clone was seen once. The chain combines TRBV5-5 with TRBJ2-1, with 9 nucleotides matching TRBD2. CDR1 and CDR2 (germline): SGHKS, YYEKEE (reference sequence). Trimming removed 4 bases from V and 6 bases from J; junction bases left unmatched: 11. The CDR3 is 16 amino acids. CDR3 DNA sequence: TGTGCCAGCAGCGCCCGTGGTAGCGGGGGAGTCAATGAGCAGTTCTTC. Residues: CASSARGSGGVNEQFF.

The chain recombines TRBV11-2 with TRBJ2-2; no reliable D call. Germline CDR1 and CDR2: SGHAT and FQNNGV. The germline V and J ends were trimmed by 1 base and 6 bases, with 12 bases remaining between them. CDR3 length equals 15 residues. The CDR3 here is CASSLAGVGAGELFF. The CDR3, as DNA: TGTGCCAGCAGCTTAGCGGGTGTTGGTGCCGGGGAGCTGTTTTTT.